Below, 24 T cell receptor beta chains from the same sample are listed, as sequenced in a study of graft-versus-host responses after intestinal transplantation. Tissue from the graft was processed to free its intraepithelial and lamina propria lymphocytes. Sequencing was performed with immunoSEQ multiplex PCR; in TCRdb, only in-frame clones are kept and a portion is missing. The sample has about 15,000 clones; about 60% are singletons. Sequences were derived from ileum tissue, sampled 524 days after transplant. These receptors were collected from a human patient who received an intestinal transplant, so some T cells may come from the graft donor.

The V gene is TRBV12-5, the J gene TRBJ1-1; TRBD1 is a possible D gene (6 bases). The germline gives CDR1 LGHNT, CDR2 FRNRAP. Trimming removed 3 bases from V and 4 bases from J, with 9 bases in between. This CDR3 has 13 amino acids. The CDR3 DNA reads as TGTGCTAGTGGTTTTATGGGGGCCACTGAAGCTTTCTTT. It yields the protein CASGFMGATEAFF.

This clone was recorded a few times. The chain carries TRBV30 and TRBJ1-5; D is ambiguous. The CDR3 covers 15 residues. CDR1 and CDR2 from the germline V gene are GTSNPN and SVGIG (reference sequence). With 0 bases removed from V and 0 bases from J, the gap between germline ends came to 9 bases. The DNA of the CDR3 is TGTGCCTGGAGTGTTGGAGGGTTTAGCAATCAGCCCCAGCATTTT. As protein: CAWSVGGFSNQPQHF. Full variable domain (outside the CDR3, taken from reference TRBV30 and TRBJ1-5): SQTIHQWPATLVQPVGSPLSLECTVEGTSNPNLYWYRQAAGRGLQLLFYSVGIGQISSEVPQNLSASRPQDRQFILSSKKLLLSDSGFYLCAWSVGGFSNQPQHFGDGTRLSIL.

The V gene is TRBV5-1, the J gene TRBJ2-7, with TRBD2 as a possible D gene (6 bases). Trimming stripped 1 base from V and 4 bases from J, with 12 bases between. CDR1 is SGHRS, CDR2 YFSETQ, per germline. The CDR3 covers 14 residues. CDR3 region: CASSLWRGRYEQYF. The CDR3 DNA sequence: TGCGCCAGCAGCTTGTGGAGGGGTCGGTACGAGCAGTACTTC.

This clone was counted between two and nine times. The chain links TRBV5-5 to TRBJ2-3; 11 bases fit TRBD1. The CDR3 contains 16 residues. CDR1 is SGHKS, CDR2 YYEKEE, per germline (reference sequence). After removal of 2 bases from V and 3 bases from J, the junction contained 5 bases not matched to a gene. The CDR3 nucleotides read TGTGCCAGCAGCTTACGAGGGACAGGGGGAACAGATACGCAGTATTTT. Residues: CASSLRGTGGTDTQYF.

The chain has TRBV6-6 and TRBJ2-7; TRBD1 agrees at 10 bases. In germline, CDR1 is MNHNY, CDR2 SVGAGI (reference sequence). V gave up 5 bases and J gave up 3 bases; unmatched junction bases: 10. CDR3 length: 16 residues. This CDR3 is CASSLSKWDRGYEQYF. The DNA of the CDR3 is TGTGCCAGCAGTCTATCTAAATGGGACAGGGGCTACGAGCAGTACTTC.

The chain is built from TRBV4-1 and TRBJ1-1, with TRBD1 identical over 7 bases. The CDR3 has 14 amino acids. The V gene end was trimmed by 4 bases and the J gene end by 1 base; junction bases not matched to a gene: 3. Germline loops: CDR1 MGHRA, CDR2 YSYEKL. This CDR3 is CASSLRDRNTEAFF. The CDR3 DNA follows: TGCGCCAGCAGCCTCCGGGACAGGAACACTGAAGCTTTCTTT.

This clone was detected a few times. V and J are TRBV11-2 and TRBJ1-2, with D tentatively TRBD1 (5 bases). CDR1 and CDR2 from the germline V gene are SGHAT and FQNNGV. V was shortened by 0 bases and J by 4 bases, with 12 bases between the two germline ends. CDR3 size: 15 residues. The CDR3 DNA follows: TGTGCCAGCAGCTTAGATCGACAGCCGGGCTATGGCTACACCTTC. Protein product: CASSLDRQPGYGYTF.

This chain connects TRBV4-3 to TRBJ2-7; TRBD1 is a possible D gene (6 bases). CDR1 and CDR2 from the germline V gene are LGHNA and YSLEER. The CDR3 contains 14 residues. Trimming took off 1 base at V and 3 bases at J, with 10 bases between the two ends. The CDR3 sequence: CASSQGDTHYEQYF. CDR3 sequence (DNA): TGCGCCAGCAGCCAAGGGGACACACACTACGAGCAGTACTTC.

The chain links TRBV6-1 to TRBJ1-2, with 10 bases that match TRBD1. V was pared by 6 bases and J by 6 bases, with 4 bases of the junction left unmatched. CDR3 length: 13 amino acids. Germline V gene data show CDR1 as MNHNS and CDR2 as SASEGT. CDR3 coding DNA: TGTGCCAGCAGAGTGGACAGGGGGAATGGCTACACCTTC. Translation gives CASRVDRGNGYTF.

This clone was detected once. The chain combines TRBV11-2 with TRBJ2-3; D perhaps matches TRBD1 (5 bases). This CDR3 comprises 15 residues. Germline V gene sequence: CDR1 SGHAT, CDR2 FQNNGV. The V end was cut by 6 bases, the J end by 0 bases, with 13 bases between. The CDR3: CASRSGFWSTDTQYF. In nucleotides, the CDR3 is TGTGCCAGCAGGTCAGGGTTTTGGAGCACAGATACGCAGTATTTT.

The chain carries TRBV7-2 and TRBJ1-1; D remains unclear. The CDR3 runs to 14 residues. Trimming removed 6 bases from V and 0 bases from J, with 11 bases in between. In germline, CDR1 is SGHTA, CDR2 FQGNSA. This CDR3 is CASRRGELNTEAFF. The CDR3 nucleotides are TGTGCCAGCAGACGCGGGGAGTTGAACACTGAAGCTTTCTTT. Looking up the rest from reference TRBV7-2 and TRBJ1-1 gives the full variable domain: GAGVSQSPSNKVTEKGKDVELRCDPISGHTALYWYRQSLGQGLEFLIYFQGNSAPDKSGLPSDRFSAERTGGSVSTLTIQRTQQEDSAVYLCASRRGELNTEAFFGQGTRLTVV.

The chain couples TRBV4-3 to TRBJ2-1; D possibly corresponds to TRBD1 (6 bases). CDR1 LGHNA and CDR2 YSLEER come from the germline V gene. The CDR3 is made up of 14 amino acids. V lost 2 bases and J lost 5, with 10 bases in between. The CDR3 DNA is TGCGCCAGCAGCCAAACAGGGACGGACAATGAGCAGTTCTTC. This translates into CASSQTGTDNEQFF.

In its sample, this clone is medium-sized. This chain joins TRBV5-1 and TRBJ2-3; tentative D call: TRBD2 (5 bases). V shed 2 bases and J shed 0 bases, with 10 bases lying between them. The germline V gene encodes CDR1 SGHRS and CDR2 YFSETQ. The CDR3 has 15 amino acids. The CDR3 region has the DNA TGCGCCAGCAGCTTATCGGGGAAAAGCACAGATACGCAGTATTTT. Translating it yields CASSLSGKSTDTQYF.

This sequence joins TRBV30 and TRBJ1-1; no clear D. V was shortened by 0 bases and J by 6 bases, with 8 bases between the two germline ends. The germline V gene has CDR1 GTSNPN and CDR2 SVGIG (reference sequence). CDR3 length equals 12 residues. The CDR3 loop is CAWSVGGAEAFF. The CDR3 nucleotides are TGTGCCTGGAGTGTGGGTGGAGCTGAAGCTTTCTTT.

The chain has TRBV6-1 and TRBJ1-6; 8 nucleotides align to TRBD1. V gave up 2 bases and J gave up 9 bases; unmatched junction bases: 6. From germline, CDR1 is MNHNS and CDR2 SASEGT. CDR3 length: 15 residues. The CDR3 here is CASSELQGVRSPLHF. For the CDR3, the DNA is TGTGCCAGCAGTGAATTACAGGGGGTCCGTTCACCCCTCCACTTT.

This chain uses TRBV4-1 with TRBJ2-5; 10 nucleotides agree with TRBD2. CDR1 is MGHRA and CDR2 is YSYEKL in the germline V gene. The CDR3 is 15 amino acids. V was pared by 2 bases and J by 1 base, with 1 base of the junction left unmatched. CDR3 region: CASSQRLAGQETQYF. The DNA for the CDR3 is TGCGCCAGCAGCCAACGACTAGCGGGCCAAGAGACCCAGTACTTC.

This chain joins TRBV4-3 and TRBJ1-6, with TRBD1 matching over 10 bases. Looked up from germline, CDR1 is LGHNA and CDR2 is YSLEER. The ends lost 4 bases at V and 7 bases at J; junction bases unmatched: 4. This CDR3 spans 15 amino acids. CDR3 residues: CASSRGTGENSPLHF. The CDR3 DNA reads as TGCGCCAGCAGCCGAGGGACAGGGGAGAATTCACCCCTCCACTTT.

V usage is TRBV12-5 and J usage is TRBJ2-5; 8 nucleotides agree with TRBD2. V lost 0 bases and J lost 6; bases outside the gene matches: 9. This CDR3 comprises 16 residues. CDR1 is LGHNT, CDR2 FRNRAP, per germline. This CDR3 reads CASGLVLGGGQKTQYF. CDR3 nucleotide sequence: TGTGCTAGTGGTTTGGTACTCGGGGGGGGGCAAAAGACCCAGTACTTC.

As for this clone: This same CDR3 is encoded by further DNA sequences in the sample. The chain uses TRBV6-6 and TRBJ2-3, with D possibly TRBD1 on 6 matching bases. Germline-derived CDR1 and CDR2 are MNHNY and SVGAGI (reference sequence). Trimming cost V 3 bases and J 1 base, with 8 bases left between them. The CDR3 consists of 14 residues. The CDR3 nucleotides are TGTGCCAGCAGTTATGGGGGCGGCACAGATACGCAGTATTTT. Its translation: CASSYGGGTDTQYF.

Only a few counts were recorded for this clone. The chain combines TRBV19 with TRBJ1-5, with D perhaps TRBD1 (5 bases). Germline-derived CDR1 and CDR2 are LNHDA and SQIVND (reference sequence). Trimming took off 4 bases at V and 5 bases at J, with 15 bases between the two ends. The CDR3 spans 15 residues. The CDR3 DNA follows: TGTGCCAGTAGTAAATTAAGTCTAGGGGATCAGCCCCAGCATTTT. Protein product: CASSKLSLGDQPQHF.

The chain employs TRBV6-7 and TRBJ2-7; TRBD2 agrees at 8 bases. TRBV6-7 has ORF status, its function being uncertain. Unmatched junction bases numbered 7, after V lost 4 bases and J lost 2 bases. The CDR3 runs 15 residues. This chain's CDR3 is CASSFQGGGTYEQYF. The CDR3 coding sequence is TGTGCCAGCAGTTTTCAGGGCGGGGGGACCTACGAGCAGTACTTC.

The chain couples TRBV7-2 to TRBJ2-1, with 7 positions matching TRBD2. With V trimmed by 1 base and J by 3 bases, 6 bases remained unmatched. Per germline, CDR1 SGHTA and CDR2 FQGNSA. The CDR3 is made up of 16 amino acids. The CDR3 loop is CASSLVGSGRYNEQFF. The CDR3 nucleotides are TGTGCCAGCAGCTTAGTAGGTAGCGGGCGCTACAATGAGCAGTTCTTC.

This clone was detected only once. J is TRBJ2-7 and V is TRBV27, with TRBD1 matching 9 bases. Germline V gene lookup returns CDR1 MNHEY and CDR2 SMNVEV (reference sequence). Losses at the gene ends were 3 bases for V and 1 base for J; bases not matched to a gene: 10. The CDR3 is 17 amino acids. The CDR3 DNA reads TGTGCCAGCAGTTTCTCTCAACCGGGACAGGGTTCCTACGAGCAGTACTTC. This gives the protein CASSFSQPGQGSYEQYF.

CDR3: CASSSAYRGQAQYF. As DNA, the CDR3 is TGTGCCAGCAGCTCCGCCTACAGGGGGCAGGCCCAGTACTTC. The chain combines TRBV11-2 with TRBJ2-5; 9 positions match TRBD1. This CDR3 contains 14 residues. After removal of 4 bases from V and 9 bases from J, the junction contained 9 bases not matched to a gene. Per the germline V gene, CDR1 is SGHAT and CDR2 is FQNNGV.